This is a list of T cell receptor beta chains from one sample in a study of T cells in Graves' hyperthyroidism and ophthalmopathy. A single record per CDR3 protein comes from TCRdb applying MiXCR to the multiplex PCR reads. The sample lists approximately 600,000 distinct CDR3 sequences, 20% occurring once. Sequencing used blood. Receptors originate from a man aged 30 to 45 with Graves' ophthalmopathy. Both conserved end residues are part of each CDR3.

CASSLGAAKNIQYF	TRBV7-2
CASSYGRDSYEQYF	TRBV6-2/TRBV6-3
CASSLVGSGRIDEQFF	TRBV11-2
CASSQGTGTRETQYF	TRBV4-3
CASSPGEGAGQPQHF	TRBV28
CASSSGTGGLYEQYF	TRBV12-3/TRBV12-4
CSDANTGELFF	TRBV7-9
CASRSITGNTEAFF	TRBV28
CSAQRTSGSLGTDTQYF	TRBV20-1
CASTRRQGLTTEAFF	TRBV6-1
CASRALWEGDEKLFF	TRBV7-2
CASSEQWTIYNSPLHF	TRBV2
CASSLGRRDRRGEQYF	TRBV7-2
CASSMTGFHEQYF	TRBV5-1
CSVEVQGYEQYF	TRBV29-1
CATSDSRLGAEAFF	TRBV24-1
CASSRPPQEEQYF	TRBV28
CASSQGPTGGRYGYTF	TRBV3-1
CASSSGTITMKGQFF	TRBV28
CASSPPSGTTRDTQYF	TRBV5-1
CASSLVGRGYTF	TRBV12-3/TRBV12-4
CSPGKLAASSYNEQFF	TRBV20-1